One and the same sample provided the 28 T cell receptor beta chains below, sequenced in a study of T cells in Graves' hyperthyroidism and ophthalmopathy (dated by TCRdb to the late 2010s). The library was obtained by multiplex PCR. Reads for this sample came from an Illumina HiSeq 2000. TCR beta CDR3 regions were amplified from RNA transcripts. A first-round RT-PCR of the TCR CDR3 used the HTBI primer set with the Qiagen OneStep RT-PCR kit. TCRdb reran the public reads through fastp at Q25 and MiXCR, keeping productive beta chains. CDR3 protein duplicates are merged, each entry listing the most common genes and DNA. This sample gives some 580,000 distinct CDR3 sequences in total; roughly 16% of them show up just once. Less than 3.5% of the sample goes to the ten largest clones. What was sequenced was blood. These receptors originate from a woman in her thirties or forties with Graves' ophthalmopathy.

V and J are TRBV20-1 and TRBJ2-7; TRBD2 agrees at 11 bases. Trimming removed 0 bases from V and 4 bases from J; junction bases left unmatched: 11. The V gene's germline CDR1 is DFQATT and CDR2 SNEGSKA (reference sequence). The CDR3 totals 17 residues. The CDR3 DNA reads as TGCAGTGCTAGAGATTGGGGTAGCGGGAGGGATAGATACGAGCAGTACTTC. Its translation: CSARDWGSGRDRYEQYF.

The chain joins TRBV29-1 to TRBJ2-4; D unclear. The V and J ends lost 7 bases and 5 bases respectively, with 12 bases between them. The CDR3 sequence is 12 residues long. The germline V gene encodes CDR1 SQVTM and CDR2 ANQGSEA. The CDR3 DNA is TGCAGCGCAAAGGGTCCAGAAAACATTCAGTACTTC. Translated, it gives CSAKGPENIQYF.

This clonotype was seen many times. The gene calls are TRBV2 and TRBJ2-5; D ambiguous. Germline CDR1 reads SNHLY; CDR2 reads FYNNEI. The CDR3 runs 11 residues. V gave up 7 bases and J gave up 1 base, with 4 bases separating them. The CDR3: CASMVQETQYF. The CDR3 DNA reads TGTGCCAGCATGGTCCAAGAGACCCAGTACTTC.

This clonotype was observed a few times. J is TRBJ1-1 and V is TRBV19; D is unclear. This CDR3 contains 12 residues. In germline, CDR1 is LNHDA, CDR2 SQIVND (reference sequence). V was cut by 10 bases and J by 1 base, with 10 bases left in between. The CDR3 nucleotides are TGTGCCACCAGAGCTGGGAACACTGAAGCTTTCTTT. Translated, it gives CATRAGNTEAFF.

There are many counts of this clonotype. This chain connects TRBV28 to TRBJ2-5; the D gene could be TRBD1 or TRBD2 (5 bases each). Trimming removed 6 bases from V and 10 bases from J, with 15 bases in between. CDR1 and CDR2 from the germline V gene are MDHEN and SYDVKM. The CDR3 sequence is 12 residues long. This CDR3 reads CASSTGRRDQYF. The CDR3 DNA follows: TGTGCCAGCAGCACGGGACGCCGCGACCAGTACTTC.

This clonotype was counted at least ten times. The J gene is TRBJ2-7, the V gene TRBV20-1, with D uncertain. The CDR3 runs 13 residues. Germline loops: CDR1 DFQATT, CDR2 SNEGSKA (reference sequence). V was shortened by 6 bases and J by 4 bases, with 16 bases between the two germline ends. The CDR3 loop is CSASYIQRYEQYF. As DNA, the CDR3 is TGCAGTGCCAGCTATATACAGAGATACGAGCAGTACTTC.

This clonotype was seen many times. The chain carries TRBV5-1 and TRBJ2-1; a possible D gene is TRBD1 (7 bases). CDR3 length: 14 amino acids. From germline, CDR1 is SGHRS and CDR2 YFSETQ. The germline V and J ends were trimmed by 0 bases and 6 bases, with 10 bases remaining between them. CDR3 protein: CASSLGQGLNEQFF. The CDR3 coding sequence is TGCGCCAGCAGCTTGGGACAGGGACTCAATGAGCAGTTCTTC.

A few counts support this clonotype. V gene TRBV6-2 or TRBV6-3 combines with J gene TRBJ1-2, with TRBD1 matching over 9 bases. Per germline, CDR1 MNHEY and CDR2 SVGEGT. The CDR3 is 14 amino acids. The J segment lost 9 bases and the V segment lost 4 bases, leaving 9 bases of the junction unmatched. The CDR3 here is CASSSATGGRSYTF. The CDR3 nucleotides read TGTGCCAGCAGTTCCGCCACAGGGGGCAGGAGCTACACCTTC.

The CDR3 region has the DNA TGCAGTGCTAGAGGAGGCGGCTACAATCAGCCCCAGCATTTT. Translated: CSARGGGYNQPQHF. J is TRBJ1-5 and V is TRBV20-1; D unresolved. CDR3 size: 14 residues. In germline, CDR1 is DFQATT, CDR2 SNEGSKA (reference sequence). Deletions cut 1 base from V and 3 bases from J, with 10 bases between.

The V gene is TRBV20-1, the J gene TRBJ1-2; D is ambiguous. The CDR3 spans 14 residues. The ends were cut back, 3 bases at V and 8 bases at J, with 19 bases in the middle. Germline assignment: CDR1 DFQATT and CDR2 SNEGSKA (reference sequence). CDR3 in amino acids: CSASYQVGRAGYTF. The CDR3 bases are TGCAGTGCTAGTTATCAAGTGGGCCGGGCGGGCTACACCTTC.

DNA of the CDR3: TGTGCCAGTAGTAACTACAGGGACCCACAAGAGACCCAGTACTTC. Translated, it gives CASSNYRDPQETQYF. The rearrangement links TRBV19 to TRBJ2-5; D might be TRBD1 (6 bases). Trimming shortened V by 4 bases and J by 2 bases, and 14 bases separated the two germline ends. The CDR3 spans 15 residues. The germline V gene encodes CDR1 LNHDA and CDR2 SQIVND (reference sequence).

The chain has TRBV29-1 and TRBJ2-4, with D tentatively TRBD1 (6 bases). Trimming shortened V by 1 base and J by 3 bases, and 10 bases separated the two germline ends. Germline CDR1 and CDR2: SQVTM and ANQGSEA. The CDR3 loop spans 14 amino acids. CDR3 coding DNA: TGCAGCGTTGAAGGGCCAGGGGTCAAAAACATTCAGTACTTC. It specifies CSVEGPGVKNIQYF. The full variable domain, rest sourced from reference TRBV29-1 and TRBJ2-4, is SAVISQKPSRDICQRGTSLTIQCQVDSQVTMMFWYRQQPGQSLTLIATANQGSEATYESGFVIDKFPISRPNLTFSTLTVSNMSPEDSSIYLCSVEGPGVKNIQYFGAGTRLSVL.

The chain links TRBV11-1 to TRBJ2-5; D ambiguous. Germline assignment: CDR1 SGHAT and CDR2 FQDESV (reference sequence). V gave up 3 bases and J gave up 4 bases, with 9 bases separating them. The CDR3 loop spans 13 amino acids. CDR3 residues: CASSLVYGETQYF. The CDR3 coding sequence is TGTGCCAGCAGCTTGGTATACGGAGAGACCCAGTACTTC.

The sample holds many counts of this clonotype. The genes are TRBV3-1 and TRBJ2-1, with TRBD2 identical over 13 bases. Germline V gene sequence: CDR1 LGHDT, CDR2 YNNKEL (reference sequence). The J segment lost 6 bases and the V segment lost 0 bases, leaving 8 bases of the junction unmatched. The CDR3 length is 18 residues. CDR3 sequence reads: CASSQDPPTSGGINEQFF. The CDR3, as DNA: TGTGCCAGCAGCCAAGACCCCCCGACTAGCGGGGGGATCAATGAGCAGTTCTTC.

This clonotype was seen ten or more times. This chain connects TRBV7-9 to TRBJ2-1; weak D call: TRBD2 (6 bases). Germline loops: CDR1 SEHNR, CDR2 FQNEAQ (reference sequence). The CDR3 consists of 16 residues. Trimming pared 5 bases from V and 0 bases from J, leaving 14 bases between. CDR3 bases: TGTGCCAGCAGCCCTGTTGGGGGGAGCTCCTACAATGAGCAGTTCTTC. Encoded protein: CASSPVGGSSYNEQFF.

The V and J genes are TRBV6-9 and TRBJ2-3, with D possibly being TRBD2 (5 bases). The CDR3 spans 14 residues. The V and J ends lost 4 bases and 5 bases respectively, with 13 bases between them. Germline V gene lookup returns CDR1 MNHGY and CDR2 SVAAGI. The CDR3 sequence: CASSLRLRGDTQYF. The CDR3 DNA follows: TGTGCCAGCAGTTTAAGACTACGGGGAGATACGCAGTATTTT.

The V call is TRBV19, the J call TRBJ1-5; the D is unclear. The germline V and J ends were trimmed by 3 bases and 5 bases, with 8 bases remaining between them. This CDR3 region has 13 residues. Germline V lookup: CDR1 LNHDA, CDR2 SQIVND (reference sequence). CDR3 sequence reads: CASSMQVHQPQHF. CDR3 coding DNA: TGTGCCAGTAGTATGCAGGTCCATCAGCCCCAGCATTTT.

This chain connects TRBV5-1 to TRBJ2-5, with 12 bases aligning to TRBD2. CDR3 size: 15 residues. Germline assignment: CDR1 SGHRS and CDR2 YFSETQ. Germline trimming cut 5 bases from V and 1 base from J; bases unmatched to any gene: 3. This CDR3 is CASSRLAGVQETQYF. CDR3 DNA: TGCGCCAGCAGTCGACTAGCGGGGGTCCAAGAGACCCAGTACTTC.

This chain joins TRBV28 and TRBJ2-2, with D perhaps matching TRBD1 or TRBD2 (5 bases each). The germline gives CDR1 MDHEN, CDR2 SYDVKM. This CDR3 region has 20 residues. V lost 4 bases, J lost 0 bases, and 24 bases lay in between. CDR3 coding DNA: TGTGCCAGCAGTTCCTCGTTTAATTCGCCGGGACCCGCGAACACCGGGGAGCTGTTTTTT. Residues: CASSSSFNSPGPANTGELFF.

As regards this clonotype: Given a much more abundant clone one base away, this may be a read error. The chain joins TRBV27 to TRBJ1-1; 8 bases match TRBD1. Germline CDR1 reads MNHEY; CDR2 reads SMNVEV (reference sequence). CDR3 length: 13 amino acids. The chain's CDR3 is CASSGTGGTGAFF. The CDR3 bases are TGTGCCAGCAGCGGGACAGGAGGGACTGGAGCTTTCTTT.

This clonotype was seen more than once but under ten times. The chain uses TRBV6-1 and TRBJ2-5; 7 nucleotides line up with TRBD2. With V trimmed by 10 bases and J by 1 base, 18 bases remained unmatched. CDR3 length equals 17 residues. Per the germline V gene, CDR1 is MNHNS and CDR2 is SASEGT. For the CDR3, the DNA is TGTGCCACCGGGAGGAGGAGGGGAGGCAGTGTCCAAGAGACCCAGTACTTC. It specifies CATGRRRGGSVQETQYF.

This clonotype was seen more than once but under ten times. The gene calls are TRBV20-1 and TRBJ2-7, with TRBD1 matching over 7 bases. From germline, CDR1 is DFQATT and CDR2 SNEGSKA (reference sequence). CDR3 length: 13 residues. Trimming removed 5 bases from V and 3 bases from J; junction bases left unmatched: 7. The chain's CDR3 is CSAGNPGGYEQYF. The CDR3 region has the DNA TGCAGTGCTGGGAACCCAGGGGGCTACGAGCAGTACTTC.

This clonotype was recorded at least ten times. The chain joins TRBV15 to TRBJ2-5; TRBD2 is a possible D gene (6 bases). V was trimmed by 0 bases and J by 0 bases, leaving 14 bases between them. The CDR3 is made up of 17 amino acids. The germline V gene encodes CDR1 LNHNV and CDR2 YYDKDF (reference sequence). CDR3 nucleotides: TGTGCCACCAGCAGAGATCGAAGCGGGCCGTACCAAGAGACCCAGTACTTC. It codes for CATSRDRSGPYQETQYF.

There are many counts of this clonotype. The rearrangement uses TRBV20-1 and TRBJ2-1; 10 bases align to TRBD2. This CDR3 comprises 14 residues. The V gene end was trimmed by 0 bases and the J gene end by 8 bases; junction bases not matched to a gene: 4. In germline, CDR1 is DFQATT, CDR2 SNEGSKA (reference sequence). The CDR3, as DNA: TGCAGTGCTAGAGATCAACTAGCGGGACATGAGCAGTTCTTC. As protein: CSARDQLAGHEQFF.

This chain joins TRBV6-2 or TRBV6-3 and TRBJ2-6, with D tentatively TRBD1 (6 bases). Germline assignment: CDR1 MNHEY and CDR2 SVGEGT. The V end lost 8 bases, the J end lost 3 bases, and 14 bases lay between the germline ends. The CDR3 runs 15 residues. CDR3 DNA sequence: TGTGCCAGCCTTGAACAGGGTGGTGGGGCCAACGTCCTGACTTTC. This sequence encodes CASLEQGGGANVLTF.

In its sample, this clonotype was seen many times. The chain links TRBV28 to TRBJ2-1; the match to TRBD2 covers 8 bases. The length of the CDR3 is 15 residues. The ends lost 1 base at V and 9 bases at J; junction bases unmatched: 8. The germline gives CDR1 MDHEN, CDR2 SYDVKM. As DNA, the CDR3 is TGTGCCAGCAGTTTATCAGCGGGAGAGGGCGGTGAGCAGTTCTTC. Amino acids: CASSLSAGEGGEQFF. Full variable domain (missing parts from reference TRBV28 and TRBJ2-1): DVKVTQSSRYLVKRTGEKVFLECVQDMDHENMFWYRQDPGLGLRLIYFSYDVKMKEKGDIPEGYSVSREKKERFSLILESASTNQTSMYLCASSLSAGEGGEQFFGPGTRLTVL.

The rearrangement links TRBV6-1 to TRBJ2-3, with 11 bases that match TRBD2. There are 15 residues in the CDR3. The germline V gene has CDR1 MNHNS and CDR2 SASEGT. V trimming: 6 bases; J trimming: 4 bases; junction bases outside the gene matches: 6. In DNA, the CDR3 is TGTGCCAGCAGGGTAGCGGGAGGGCTAGCAGATACGCAGTATTTT. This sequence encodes CASRVAGGLADTQYF.

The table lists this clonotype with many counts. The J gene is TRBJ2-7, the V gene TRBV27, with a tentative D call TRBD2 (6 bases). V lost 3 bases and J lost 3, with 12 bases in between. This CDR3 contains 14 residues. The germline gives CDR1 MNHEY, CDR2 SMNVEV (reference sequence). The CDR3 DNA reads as TGTGCCAGCAGTTTCGGGCAGGGACTCTACGAGCAGTACTTC. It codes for CASSFGQGLYEQYF.